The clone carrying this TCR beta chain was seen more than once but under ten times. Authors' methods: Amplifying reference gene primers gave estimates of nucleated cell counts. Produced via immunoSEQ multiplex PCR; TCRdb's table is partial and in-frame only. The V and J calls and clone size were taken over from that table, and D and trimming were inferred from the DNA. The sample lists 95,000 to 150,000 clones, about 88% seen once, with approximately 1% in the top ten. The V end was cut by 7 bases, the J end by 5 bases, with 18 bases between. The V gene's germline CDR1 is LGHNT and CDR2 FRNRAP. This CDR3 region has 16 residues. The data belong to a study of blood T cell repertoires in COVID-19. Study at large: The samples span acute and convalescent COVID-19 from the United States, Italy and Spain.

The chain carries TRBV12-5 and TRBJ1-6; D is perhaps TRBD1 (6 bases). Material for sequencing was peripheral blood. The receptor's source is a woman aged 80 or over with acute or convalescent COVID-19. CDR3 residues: CASARPIQGNNSPLHF. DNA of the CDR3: TGTGCTAGTGCTCGACCCATACAGGGAAATAATTCACCCCTCCACTTT.